The clone carrying this T cell receptor beta chain was observed once. The source of the sample is a study of blood T cell repertoires in COVID-19. At the level of the study: Collection of acute and convalescent COVID-19 samples took place in the United States, Italy and Spain. Nucleic acid was either cDNA or gDNA, and it came from T cells, B-cell-depleted T cells, or PBMCs.

This CDR3 contains 13 residues. Germline V gives CDR1 LNHDA, CDR2 SQIVND (reference sequence). Trimming left V 7 bases short and J 1 base short, with 11 bases between. Sequencing was performed with immunoSEQ multiplex PCR; in TCRdb, only in-frame clones are kept and a portion is missing. The table shows some 33,000 clones, with over 75% occurring only once. The source of this sequence is a man in his 60s with active COVID-19. Sequenced: peripheral blood. The chain carries TRBV19 and TRBJ2-7, with D possibly matching TRBD1 (5 bases). CDR3 loop: CASTPTGSYEQYF. As DNA, the CDR3 is TGTGCCAGTACCCCCACAGGTTCCTACGAGCAGTACTTC.